This T cell receptor (beta chain) was observed in a study of blood T cells in healthy people across ages. General study points: The study found more naive CD4+ cells and higher diversity in long-lived than aged donors.

CDR3 size: 14 residues. Per germline, CDR1 SGHTA and CDR2 FQGTGA. The germline V and J ends were trimmed by 5 bases and 4 bases, with 13 bases remaining between them. With regard to this clonotype: What it recognizes is unknown.

The authors ran a second PCR of roughly 6 to 12 cycles using a sample-barcoded 5' primer and a J-beta primer mix. TCRdb used MiXCR to reprocess the 5' RACE reads, holding one entry per CDR3 protein. This table has 650,000 to 800,000 distinct CDR3 sequences, around 50% appearing once. Specimen: blood. The origin of this receptor is a woman older than 75 in good health. This rearrangement joins TRBV7-3 to TRBJ2-3; no clear D. CDR3 in amino acids: CASSPANKPDTQYF. DNA of the CDR3: TGTGCCAGCAGCCCGGCCAATAAACCAGATACGCAGTATTTT.